Following are 30 T cell receptor beta chains from one sample sequenced in a study of blood T cell repertoires in COVID-19. Sequencing used immunoSEQ multiplex PCR; TCRdb keeps in-frame clones, though not all of them. The sample holds over 35,000 clones, about 86% seen once. Sequencing was performed on peripheral blood. The receptors derive from a man in his forties with COVID-19, enrolled during active disease.

This chain links TRBV24-1 with TRBJ1-2; D ambiguous. Germline values: CDR1 KGHDR, CDR2 SFDVKD. The CDR3 has 15 amino acids. Trimming cost V 3 bases and J 7 bases, with 17 bases left between them. This CDR3 is CATSDAPGSEAGYTF. Here the CDR3 DNA reads TGTGCCACCAGTGATGCCCCTGGGTCCGAGGCTGGCTACACCTTC.

This clone has more than one count but fewer than ten. The chain uses TRBV3-1 (or the pseudogene TRBV3-2) and TRBJ1-4; D uncertain. The germline gives CDR1 LGHDT, CDR2 YNNKEL (reference sequence). CDR3 length: 15 amino acids. Trimming removed 0 bases from V and 5 bases from J, with 10 bases in between. The CDR3 DNA sequence: TGTGCCAGCAGCCAAGAGAGGGTAACCAATGAAAAACTGTTTTTT. Encoded protein: CASSQERVTNEKLFF.

This clone occurred a few times. The chain combines TRBV5-5 with TRBJ2-2; D gene uncertain. Germline V gene lookup returns CDR1 SGHKS and CDR2 YYEKEE (reference sequence). The CDR3 spans 14 residues. Trimming cost V 4 bases and J 0 bases, with 7 bases left between them. CDR3 sequence reads: CASSRSANTGELFF. The CDR3 DNA follows: TGTGCCAGCAGCCGGAGCGCGAACACCGGGGAGCTGTTTTTT.

The chain recombines TRBV2 with TRBJ2-7; TRBD2 aligns across 9 bases. Germline trimming cut 3 bases from V and 1 base from J; bases unmatched to any gene: 7. The CDR3 contains 16 residues. Per germline, CDR1 SNHLY and CDR2 FYNNEI. CDR3 nucleotides: TGTGCCAGCAGTGATAGAAAGCGGGAGGCATCCTACGAGCAGTACTTC. Translation: CASSDRKREASYEQYF.

This rearrangement joins TRBV15 to TRBJ2-5; D not certain. V dropped 1 base and J dropped 1 base, with 7 bases sitting between them. The CDR3 loop spans 14 amino acids. In germline, CDR1 is LNHNV, CDR2 YYDKDF (reference sequence). The CDR3: CATSRAAGQETQYF. The CDR3, as DNA: TGTGCCACCAGCAGAGCAGCAGGCCAAGAGACCCAGTACTTC.

In this sample, this clone turned up once. This specimen includes other DNA sequences encoding the same CDR3. This chain joins TRBV12-3 or TRBV12-4 and TRBJ1-1; no clear D. Trimming took off 3 bases at V and 1 base at J, with 6 bases between the two ends. This CDR3 region has 13 residues. In DNA form, the CDR3 reads TGTGCCAGCAGTTTGTCAGGGAACACTGAAGCTTTCTTT. As protein: CASSLSGNTEAFF.

The chain recombines TRBV30 with TRBJ2-1, with 13 bases fitting TRBD2. The germline V gene has CDR1 GTSNPN and CDR2 SVGIG (reference sequence). The junction had 5 bases not matched to a gene; V was cut back by 2 bases and J by 7 bases. The CDR3 contains 15 residues. This CDR3 is CAWSLGLAGKNEQFF. The CDR3 DNA reads as TGTGCCTGGAGTTTGGGACTAGCGGGGAAAAATGAGCAGTTCTTC.

The V and J genes are TRBV30 and TRBJ2-1, with 7 nucleotides matching TRBD1. The germline V gene has CDR1 GTSNPN and CDR2 SVGIG (reference sequence). V shed 4 bases, J shed 2 bases, and the junction held 5 bases outside the gene matches. The CDR3 runs 14 residues. This chain's CDR3 is CAWNTGTAYNEQFF. CDR3 DNA: TGTGCCTGGAATACCGGGACAGCCTACAATGAGCAGTTCTTC.

About this clone: Mismatch with germline at one junction end may stem from a read error. The gene calls are TRBV7-6 and TRBJ2-7, with TRBD1 matching 7 bases. Germline-derived CDR1 and CDR2 are SGHVS and FNYEAQ. There are 14 residues in the CDR3. CDR3 region: CASSPRQGSDEQYF. The CDR3 nucleotides are TGTGCCAGCAGCCCGCGACAGGGCTCCGACGAGCAGTACTTC. Full variable domain (outside the CDR3, taken from reference TRBV7-6 and TRBJ2-7): GAGVSQSPRYKVTKRGQDVALRCDPISGHVSLYWYRQALGQGPEFLTYFNYEAQQDKSGLPNDRFSAERPEGSISTLTIQRTEQRDSAMYRCASSPRQGSDEQYFGPGTRLTVT.

This chain links TRBV19 with TRBJ1-3; a weak D match, TRBD1 (5 bases). In germline, CDR1 is LNHDA, CDR2 SQIVND (reference sequence). With 4 bases removed from V and 0 bases from J, the gap between germline ends came to 10 bases. CDR3 length: 15 residues. The CDR3 loop is CASSTLTGSGNTIYF. CDR3 in DNA: TGTGCCAGTAGTACCCTTACAGGCTCTGGAAACACCATATATTTT.

The CDR3 here is CASILADRGSNEQFF. The CDR3 coding sequence is TGTGCCAGCATCCTGGCGGACAGGGGATCCAATGAGCAGTTCTTC. The chain recombines TRBV28 with TRBJ2-1; 9 bases line up with TRBD1. Germline V gives CDR1 MDHEN, CDR2 SYDVKM. The CDR3 contains 15 residues. With V trimmed by 7 bases and J by 6 bases, 10 bases remained unmatched.

This clone is a singleton in its sample. The genes are TRBV11-2 and TRBJ1-1; D possibly corresponds to TRBD1 (5 bases). V dropped 1 base and J dropped 5 bases, with 11 bases sitting between them. CDR3 size: 14 residues. Per germline, CDR1 SGHAT and CDR2 FQNNGV. CDR3 sequence (DNA): TGTGCCAGCAGCTTAGGCGGGGGAGGAACTGAAGCTTTCTTT. Protein product: CASSLGGGGTEAFF.

V usage is TRBV19 and J usage is TRBJ2-2; maybe TRBD1 (7 bases). CDR1 is LNHDA, CDR2 SQIVND, per germline (reference sequence). Trimming removed 3 bases at V and 4 bases at J, with 12 bases between. The CDR3 has 15 residues. The CDR3 nucleotides read TGTGCCAGTAGTATCCAGGGGGAGGTCACCGGGGAGCTGTTTTTT. Translated: CASSIQGEVTGELFF.

This sequence joins TRBV5-4 and TRBJ2-1; 10 positions agree with TRBD2. This CDR3 region has 15 residues. The V gene end was trimmed by 3 bases and the J gene end by 4 bases; junction bases not matched to a gene: 4. In germline, CDR1 is SGHNT, CDR2 YYREEE (reference sequence). The CDR3 loop reads CASSSRTSGYNEQFF. In DNA, the CDR3 is TGTGCCAGCAGCTCCCGGACTAGCGGTTACAATGAGCAGTTCTTC.

V gene TRBV29-1 combines with J gene TRBJ2-3, with TRBD2 matching 11 bases. The germline gives CDR1 SQVTM, CDR2 ANQGSEA. V lost 4 bases and J lost 3; bases outside the gene matches: 6. The CDR3 length is 15 residues. In DNA form, the CDR3 reads TGCAGCGTTGTTGGTAGCGGGAGGGGAACAGATACGCAGTATTTT. It encodes CSVVGSGRGTDTQYF.

The chain combines TRBV7-9 with TRBJ2-7; 10 positions agree with TRBD1. With V trimmed by 1 base and J by 4 bases, 4 bases remained unmatched. This CDR3 is built from 15 residues. Germline V CDR1 and CDR2: SEHNR, FQNEAQ (reference sequence). The CDR3 sequence: CASSLVGDRGYEQYF. DNA of the CDR3: TGTGCCAGCAGCTTAGTCGGGGACAGGGGTTACGAGCAGTACTTC. The complete variable domain, with remaining parts taken from reference TRBV7-9 and TRBJ2-7, reads DTGVSQNPRHKITKRGQNVTFRCDPISEHNRLYWYRQTLGQGPEFLTYFQNEAQLEKSRLLSDRFSAERPKGSFSTLEIQRTEQGDSAMYLCASSLVGDRGYEQYFGPGTRLTVT.

The chain couples TRBV5-1 to TRBJ2-1, with TRBD2 identical over 10 bases. J lost 3 bases, V lost 4 bases, and 4 bases had no gene match. The germline V gene has CDR1 SGHRS and CDR2 YFSETQ. The CDR3 is made up of 15 amino acids. CDR3 in amino acids: CASSRGLANYNEQFF. CDR3 in DNA: TGCGCCAGCAGCAGGGGACTAGCGAACTACAATGAGCAGTTCTTC.

J is TRBJ2-1 and V is TRBV5-8, with TRBD2 matching 10 bases. CDR1 and CDR2 from the germline V gene are SGHTS and YDEGEE. CDR3 size: 14 residues. Trimming removed 4 bases from V and 10 bases from J; junction bases left unmatched: 8. In nucleotides, the CDR3 is TGTGCCAGCAGCAGCACCGGGACTAGCGTCGAGCAGTTCTTC. This translates into CASSSTGTSVEQFF.

The V call is TRBV10-3, the J call TRBJ1-2, with TRBD1 matching over 9 bases. Per germline, CDR1 ENHRY and CDR2 SYGVKD. The ends lost 6 bases at V and 3 bases at J; junction bases unmatched: 2. The CDR3 runs 13 residues. DNA of the CDR3: TGTGCCATCAGCCGACAGGGGGACTATGGCTACACCTTC. Its protein product is CAISRQGDYGYTF.

The chain is built from TRBV5-4 and TRBJ2-2; D might be TRBD2 (5 bases). CDR1 and CDR2 (germline): SGHNT, YYREEE (reference sequence). Trimming took off 0 bases at V and 6 bases at J, with 12 bases between the two ends. The CDR3 has 15 residues. CDR3 sequence reads: CASSLVGADSGELFF. CDR3 coding DNA: TGTGCCAGCAGCTTGGTGGGAGCGGATTCCGGGGAGCTGTTTTTT.

V gene TRBV2 combines with J gene TRBJ2-1; TRBD2 might be the D (6 bases). The CDR3 sequence is 15 residues long. Germline V gives CDR1 SNHLY, CDR2 FYNNEI. The V gene lost 3 bases and the J gene lost 4 bases, with 13 bases spanning the gap. The CDR3 loop reads CASSDSGLMYNEQFF. CDR3 DNA sequence: TGTGCCAGCAGTGACTCGGGACTCATGTACAATGAGCAGTTCTTC.

The chain is built from TRBV19 and TRBJ2-2; 10 positions agree with TRBD2. Germline-derived CDR1 and CDR2 are LNHDA and SQIVND (reference sequence). This CDR3 is 18 amino acids long. V lost 5 bases to trimming and J lost 6 bases; unmatched junction nucleotides: 15. CDR3 amino acids: CASSSASGRYGSAGELFF. For the CDR3, the DNA is TGTGCCAGTAGTTCGGCTAGCGGGAGATACGGGTCGGCCGGGGAGCTGTTTTTT. The full variable domain, with the rest looked up from reference TRBV19 and TRBJ2-2, is DGGITQSPKYLFRKEGQNVTLSCEQNLNHDAMYWYRQDPGQGLRLIYYSQIVNDFQKGDIAEGYSVSREKKESFPLTVTSAQKNPTAFYLCASSSASGRYGSAGELFFGEGSRLTVL.

The chain joins TRBV21-1 to TRBJ2-3; the tabulated D call, TRBD1, remains unverified against the DNA. TRBV21-1 is labeled a pseudogene. This CDR3 contains 14 residues. This chain's CDR3 is CASSIDRITDTQYF. In DNA, the CDR3 is TGTGCCAGCAGCATTGACAGAATCACAGATACGCAGTATTTT.

The chain links TRBV7-9 to TRBJ1-1; 9 bases fit TRBD1. The V and J ends lost 5 bases and 1 base, in that order; junction bases with no gene match: 5. Germline CDR1 SEHNR, CDR2 FQNEAQ (reference sequence). This CDR3 has 15 residues. The CDR3 sequence is CASSPTGGWNTEAFF. The CDR3 DNA is TGTGCCAGCAGCCCTACAGGGGGCTGGAACACTGAAGCTTTCTTT.

This chain joins TRBV5-5 and TRBJ1-6; 8 nucleotides match TRBD1. The V gene end was trimmed by 6 bases and the J gene end by 14 bases; junction bases not matched to a gene: 10. Per germline, CDR1 SGHKS and CDR2 YYEKEE (reference sequence). The CDR3 has 13 amino acids. The CDR3 loop is CASTGGLVGSLHF. The CDR3 coding sequence is TGTGCCAGCACAGGGGGCCTGGTGGGGTCCCTCCACTTT.

V and J are TRBV28 and TRBJ2-3; TRBD2 is a possible D gene (6 bases). Looked up from germline, CDR1 is MDHEN and CDR2 is SYDVKM. V dropped 5 bases and J dropped 2 bases, with 14 bases sitting between them. The CDR3 has 15 residues. This CDR3 is CASSLSGRITDTQYF. DNA of the CDR3: TGTGCCAGCAGTCTATCTGGGAGGATCACAGATACGCAGTATTTT.

The V and J genes are TRBV6-2 or TRBV6-3 and TRBJ2-7; 14 nucleotides line up with TRBD2. Germline CDR1 MNHEY, CDR2 SVGEGT. After removal of 4 bases from V and 6 bases from J, the junction contained 11 bases not matched to a gene. The CDR3 is 17 amino acids. The CDR3 nucleotides read TGTGCCAGCAGTTCCCAGTGGACTAGCGGGAGGCACGGCGAGCAGTACTTC. Amino acid sequence: CASSSQWTSGRHGEQYF.

The genes are TRBV11-3 and TRBJ2-1, with 14 bases identical to TRBD2. The CDR3 loop spans 15 amino acids. Germline V CDR1 and CDR2: SGHNT, YENEEA. Trimming at V came to 3 bases and at J to 9 bases, leaving 4 bases not matched to a gene. CDR3 nucleotide sequence: TGTGCCAGCAGCTTGGGACTAGCGGGAGAGACTGAGCAGTTCTTC. As protein: CASSLGLAGETEQFF.

This clone was detected a few times. The J gene is TRBJ2-7, the V gene TRBV4-1; 9 positions match TRBD1. The CDR3 has 14 amino acids. CDR1 and CDR2 (germline): MGHRA, YSYEKL. The J segment lost 4 bases and the V segment lost 3 bases, leaving 4 bases of the junction unmatched. As DNA, the CDR3 is TGCGCCAGCAGCCACCCGGGACAGGGTTACGAGCAGTACTTC. This codes for CASSHPGQGYEQYF.

This chain connects TRBV7-9 to TRBJ2-5; TRBD1 might be the D (6 bases). The germline CDR1 and CDR2 sequences are SEHNR and FQNEAQ (reference sequence). The V gene lost 5 bases and the J gene lost 1 base, with 14 bases spanning the gap. CDR3 size: 15 residues. CDR3 sequence (DNA): TGTGCCAGCAGCAGTCAGGGGCCGGTCCAAGAGACCCAGTACTTC. Encoded protein: CASSSQGPVQETQYF.